This T cell receptor (beta chain) was recovered during a study of T cell responses to AZD1222 COVID-19 vaccine. Second-dose intervals near 4 or 12 weeks were combined. Here immunoSEQ multiplex PCR was the method, and the copy in TCRdb shows in-frame clones only, minus some. The sample has approximately 140,000 clones, about nine tenths seen once. Per germline, CDR1 SGHTA and CDR2 FQGNSA. This CDR3 comprises 16 residues. V shed 0 bases and J shed 0 bases, with 9 bases lying between them. Study-wide results and caveats: Clonal diversity was possibly underestimated, and the donors were mostly white British, with more females. The study sampled repertoires only after the peak T cell response. Reports say nearly half of spike-specific TCRs go after unmutated variant regions.

To note about this clone: Its target is unknown.

The sequencing used peripheral blood, collected 28 days after the second AZD1222 dose. The chain recombines TRBV7-2 with TRBJ2-1; TRBD2 is a possible D gene (6 bases). The TCR comes from an adult who received the AZD1222 COVID-19 vaccine. The CDR3 DNA follows: TGTGCCAGCAGCTTAGCTAGCGGAAGCTCCTACAATGAGCAGTTCTTC. Protein: CASSLASGSSYNEQFF.